The entry that follows covers one T cell receptor (beta chain) sequence. The antigen is undetermined. Generated by immunoSEQ multiplex PCR, the TCRdb table keeps only in-frame clones and is missing some. The sample records tens of thousands of clones, roughly 78% being singletons. Time point in this sample: cycle 4 day 1 (C4D1), after 6 weeks of nivolumab. All patients relapsed after autologous stem cell transplantation, and brentuximab vedotin exposure varied. Under best response, outcomes were complete response, partial response or progressive disease. This entry belongs to a study of PD-1 blockade in classical Hodgkin lymphoma. V was clipped by 6 bases and J by 3 bases; unmatched bases: 4. This CDR3 spans 14 amino acids. In germline, CDR1 is MRHNA, CDR2 SNTAGT. Points from the study as a whole: Similar baseline diversity was found in complete responders and newly diagnosed patients. Only CD4+ TCR diversity, not CD8+, had risen significantly by C4D1.

The sequencing used peripheral blood mononuclear cells (PBMCs), collected before the fourth cycle of nivolumab. The chain employs TRBV6-4 and TRBJ2-3; 9 bases align to TRBD1. This TCR came from a human donor with classical Hodgkin lymphoma. The CDR3 sequence is CASRTGQGTDTQYF. The CDR3 DNA follows: TGTGCCAGCAGAACGGGACAGGGAACAGATACGCAGTATTTT.